The rows below give T cell receptor beta chains drawn from one sample of a study of CD8+CD57+ T cells in acquired aplastic anemia. TCRdb recomputed calls from the reads with MiXCR, one row per CDR3 protein. The sample shows some 190,000 distinct CDR3 sequences, roughly half of them seen only once. Sequenced: sorted CD4+, CD8+, or CD8+CD57+ T cells (not recorded which) from PBMCs. These receptors all stem from a human donor in good health. Both conserved end residues are part of each CDR3. The D gene is left open where the match is weak. Not every row has a clone size; where given, it reads once, few, many or a size class.

clone_size,v_call,j_call,d_call,cdr3_length,cdr3_nt,cdr3_aa
once,TRBV7-2,TRBJ2-5,.,13,TGTGCCAGCAGCTTGGTGACTCAAGAGACCCAGTACTTC,CASSLVTQETQYF
once,TRBV2,TRBJ2-2,.,14,TGTGCCACCGGACGGTTCGCGAACACCGGGGAGCTGCTTTTT,CATGRFANTGELLF
once,TRBV24-1,TRBJ2-2,.,15,TGTGCCACCAGTCCCAGCGGAGACAACACCGGGGAGCTGTTTTTT,CATSPSGDNTGELFF
many,TRBV24-1,TRBJ2-5,.,13,TGTGCCACCAGTGCGTCAGCCCAAGAGACCCAGTACTTC,CATSASAQETQYF
.,TRBV29-1,TRBJ1-1,.,13,TGCAGCGTTGACTACGGGGCCAACACTGAAGCTTTCTTT,CSVDYGANTEAFF
once,TRBV4-3,TRBJ2-1,.,16,TGCGCCAGCAGCCAAGATGATCGCTCAGGAGATGTTGAGCAGTTCTTC,CASSQDDRSGDVEQFF
.,TRBV5-8,TRBJ2-7,.,14,TGTGCCAGCAGCTTGGGACAGCGAACCTACGAGCAGTACTTC,CASSLGQRTYEQYF
.,TRBV4-3,TRBJ2-1,.,13,TGCGCCAGCAGCCAATTTCGCGTTGCTGAGCAGTTCTTC,CASSQFRVAEQFF
.,TRBV5-4,TRBJ1-2,.,14,TGTGCCAGCAGCTTGAGAGAGTACAACTATGGCTACACCTTC,CASSLREYNYGYTF
many,TRBV7-6,TRBJ2-7,.,12,TGTGCCAGCAGCTACCAGGGCTACGAGCAGTACTTC,CASSYQGYEQYF
few,TRBV20-1,TRBJ2-5,.,18,TGCAGTGCTCCTTCGTTTTACTTGGGACACCCCTCCCTTGAGACCCAGTACTTC,CSAPSFYLGHPSLETQYF
many,TRBV24-1,TRBJ2-7,.,14,TGTGCCACCGGCCCCAAGGGGCACCCGTACGAGCAGTACTTC,CATGPKGHPYEQYF
many,TRBV3-1,TRBJ2-7,.,14,TGTGCCAGCAGCCCGCCGACTAGTCTGGGTGAGCAGTACTTC,CASSPPTSLGEQYF
.,TRBV7-4,TRBJ2-6,TRBD1,14,TGTGCCAGCAGCTCAGACAGGGGACCCAACGTCCTGACTTTC,CASSSDRGPNVLTF
many,TRBV10-2,TRBJ1-2,TRBD1,13,TGCGCCAGCAGTAGAACAGGGGGCGATGGCTACACCTTC,CASSRTGGDGYTF
.,TRBV2,TRBJ2-1,.,12,TGTGCCAGCCGAGACAGTCTAAATGAGCAGTTCTTC,CASRDSLNEQFF
.,TRBV20-1,TRBJ1-2,.,15,TGCAGTGCGTGGACCAGTGATCGGGGCGGCTATGGCTACACCTTC,CSAWTSDRGGYGYTF
.,TRBV7-6,TRBJ1-6,.,15,TGTGCCAGCAGCGGGATTCAGGGGAGAAGTTCACCCCTCCACTTT,CASSGIQGRSSPLHF
.,TRBV11-1,TRBJ2-1,.,15,TGTGCCAGCAGCCTACGGGGAAGCTCCTACAATGAGCAGTTCTTC,CASSLRGSSYNEQFF
few,TRBV28,TRBJ1-2,TRBD1,14,TGTGCCAGCAGTTTAGACAGGGTGGGCTATGGCTACACCTTC,CASSLDRVGYGYTF
many,TRBV5-1,TRBJ1-5,.,15,TGCGCCAGCAGCCCGAGGCCAGATAGCAATCAGCCCCAGCATTTT,CASSPRPDSNQPQHF
.,TRBV2,TRBJ1-5,.,13,TGTGCCAGCGGCCGGGAGAGCAATCAGCCCCAGCATTTT,CASGRESNQPQHF
.,TRBV29-1,TRBJ1-1,.,13,TGCAGCGTTGCGGGGGGTACGCACACTGAAGCTTTCTTT,CSVAGGTHTEAFF
once,TRBV7-3,TRBJ2-1,.,13,TGTGCCAGCAGCGGACGGGCGATCGGTGAGCAGTTCTTC,CASSGRAIGEQFF
many,TRBV5-1,TRBJ1-2,.,17,TGCGCCAGCAGCTTGGGTTTTATTGAGGGTCTACTCGATGGCTACACCTTC,CASSLGFIEGLLDGYTF
.,TRBV24-1,TRBJ2-3,.,15,TGTGCCACCAGTGGGGCGGACTTTGGCACAGATACGCAGTATTTT,CATSGADFGTDTQYF
.,TRBV4-1,TRBJ2-1,TRBD2,17,TGCGCCAGCAGCCATGGTAGTCTTCTAGCGGGGTACAATGAGCAGTTCTTC,CASSHGSLLAGYNEQFF
.,TRBV24-1,TRBJ2-2,.,14,TGTGCCACCAGTGATGGAAGACTAGCCGGGGAGCTGTTTTTT,CATSDGRLAGELFF
many,TRBV20-1,TRBJ2-3,TRBD2,15,TGCAGTGCTCAATGGGGACTAGCGGGAGGAGATACGCAGTATTTT,CSAQWGLAGGDTQYF
many,TRBV29-1,TRBJ2-7,TRBD1,14,TGCAGCGTTAGGGGACAGGGGGGGCCCTACGAGCAGTACTTC,CSVRGQGGPYEQYF
.,TRBV9,TRBJ1-4,.,14,TGTGCCAGCAGCCCCGGGACAACTAATGAAAAACTGTTTTTT,CASSPGTTNEKLFF
.,TRBV9,TRBJ2-3,.,16,TGTGCCAGCAGCGGACGACAGCCCGACCTCACAGATACGCAGTATTTT,CASSGRQPDLTDTQYF
.,TRBV19,TRBJ1-2,TRBD1,14,TGTGCCAGCAGCGATCAAACAGGGGGCCGGGGCTACACCTTC,CASSDQTGGRGYTF
.,TRBV6-5,TRBJ2-7,.,15,TGTGCCAGCAGTTACTCACGGACCTCGGGGTACGAGCAGTACTTC,CASSYSRTSGYEQYF
.,TRBV7-3,TRBJ2-1,TRBD1,13,TGTGCCAGCAGCTTAGGCCGGGACAGGGTCGGGTTCTTC,CASSLGRDRVGFF
many,TRBV19,TRBJ2-1,TRBD2,15,TGTGCCAGTAGTATAGGCGGGACTAGCAGCCATGAGCAGTTCTTC,CASSIGGTSSHEQFF
many,TRBV2,TRBJ2-2,.,14,TGTGCCAGCAGTAGTTCGAGGATGTCCGGGGAGCTGTTTTTT,CASSSSRMSGELFF
many,TRBV5-4,TRBJ1-1,TRBD1,15,TGTGCCAGCAGCTTGGGACAGGGGAGGAACACTGAAGCTTTCTTT,CASSLGQGRNTEAFF
.,TRBV29-1,TRBJ2-3,TRBD2,13,TGCAGCGCTGAAGCGGGAGCCACAGATACGCAGTATTTT,CSAEAGATDTQYF
many,TRBV24-1,TRBJ2-3,.,16,TGTGCCACCAGTGATTTGACCTCTAGTGGCGCCAGCGGGCAGTATTTT,CATSDLTSSGASGQYF
.,TRBV15,TRBJ1-2,.,13,TGTGCCACCAGCAAGGGAGGGAGCTATGGCTACACCTTC,CATSKGGSYGYTF
.,TRBV2,TRBJ1-2,.,13,TGTGCCAGTATAGGTAATAGCAAGGTTGGCTACACCTTC,CASIGNSKVGYTF
once,TRBV29-1,TRBJ1-2,TRBD1,16,TGCAGCGTTGAAGTTGGGCGGGACAGGAGTGACTATGGCTACACCTTC,CSVEVGRDRSDYGYTF
.,TRBV5-5,TRBJ1-2,.,11,TGTGCCAGCAGTTACGAAGGGGGCTACACCTTC,CASSYEGGYTF
many,TRBV6-5,TRBJ2-1,TRBD1,13,TGTGCCAGCAGGGGACAGGGAATTGATGAGCAGTTCTTC,CASRGQGIDEQFF
many,TRBV19,TRBJ2-6,.,15,TGTGCCAGTAGTATAGGTAGCTCTGGGGCCAACGTCCTGACTTTC,CASSIGSSGANVLTF
.,TRBV12-5,TRBJ2-7,.,13,TGTGCTAGTGGTGCGTCGGGGGATTACGAGCAGTACTTC,CASGASGDYEQYF
.,TRBV25-1,TRBJ2-7,TRBD1,16,TGTGCCAGCAGCGGGGTCAGGGACAGGGGATCCTACGAGCAGTACTTC,CASSGVRDRGSYEQYF
many,TRBV12-3/TRBV12-4,TRBJ1-2,.,13,TGTGCCAGCAGAAAGGGGCGAAACCATGGCTACACCTTC,CASRKGRNHGYTF
few,TRBV4-2,TRBJ2-7,TRBD2,15,TGTGCCAGCAGCCAAGATATCGGGGGGACCTACGAGCAGTACTTC,CASSQDIGGTYEQYF
few,TRBV6-1,TRBJ1-3,.,16,TGTGCCAGCAGACTGTATGGGGGTTTAGCTGGAAACACCATATATTTT,CASRLYGGLAGNTIYF
.,TRBV7-9,TRBJ2-5,.,16,TGTGCCAGCAGCCTAACCGGAAGTCAGGGGGGTGAGACCCAGTACTTC,CASSLTGSQGGETQYF
.,TRBV2,TRBJ2-1,.,14,TGTGCCAGCAGCTCACTCGGACTATACAATGAGCAGTTCTTC,CASSSLGLYNEQFF
.,TRBV5-1,TRBJ1-4,.,14,TGCGCCAGCAGCTTGGGAGCAGGGAACGAAAAACTGTTTTTT,CASSLGAGNEKLFF
many,TRBV7-2,TRBJ2-3,TRBD2,18,TGTGCCAGCAGCTTCCGACTAGCGGGGGAGCAACACACAGATACGCAGTATTTT,CASSFRLAGEQHTDTQYF
.,TRBV24-1,TRBJ2-3,TRBD1,17,TGTGCCGCCGGTGAGCCCGGACAGGGGGCAAGCACAGATACGCAGTATTTT,CAAGEPGQGASTDTQYF
.,TRBV2,TRBJ2-3,.,15,TGTGCCAGCAGTGAAGCGCTTGGGGGGAGGGATACGCAGTATTTT,CASSEALGGRDTQYF
many,TRBV29-1,TRBJ1-1,TRBD1,14,TGCAGCGTGTGGGACAGGGGGCCTAACACTGAAGCTTTCTTT,CSVWDRGPNTEAFF